This passage covers 22 T cell receptor beta chains from one sample sequenced in a study of CD8 T cells in ankylosing spondylitis. In TCRdb, the 5' RACE reads were re-called with MiXCR into one record per CDR3 protein. Counted here are about 360,000 distinct CDR3 sequences, approximately 22% occurring once; the ten biggest clones make up 13%. The sample comprised blood, either unsorted or a sorted T cell fraction (not recorded which). These receptors all come from a male donor with ankylosing spondylitis or in good health (not recorded which).

This clonotype was recorded a few times. V and J are TRBV6-5 and TRBJ2-5, with TRBD1 identical over 8 bases. Germline values: CDR1 MNHEY, CDR2 SVGAGI. Trimming at V came to 0 bases and at J to 3 bases, leaving 0 bases not matched to a gene. The length of the CDR3 is 14 residues. DNA of the CDR3: TGTGCCAGCAGTTACTCGGACAGGGAAGAGACCCAGTACTTC. This translates into CASSYSDREETQYF.

The V gene is TRBV29-1, the J gene TRBJ2-7; TRBD2 is a possible D gene (7 bases). The CDR3 runs to 13 residues. CDR1 is SQVTM and CDR2 is ANQGSEA in the germline V gene. V was pared by 6 bases and J by 3 bases, with 15 bases between. CDR3 coding DNA: TGCAGCGTCGAGGGGGGGCAATTCTACGAGCAGTACTTC. It translates to CSVEGGQFYEQYF.

V is TRBV20-1 and J is TRBJ2-7, with D possibly matching TRBD1 (5 bases). V dropped 1 base and J dropped 0 bases, with 13 bases sitting between them. Germline lookup yields CDR1 DFQATT and CDR2 SNEGSKA (reference sequence). The CDR3 is 15 amino acids. The CDR3 region is CSARAQGASSYEQYF. For the CDR3, the DNA is TGCAGTGCTAGAGCCCAGGGCGCGAGCTCCTACGAGCAGTACTTC.

This clonotype has at least ten counts. This chain's CDR3 is CASSLPKGDRTLANEKLFF. CDR3 coding DNA: TGTGCCAGCAGTTTACCGAAGGGCGACAGGACGCTGGCTAATGAAAAACTGTTTTTT. The chain couples TRBV28 to TRBJ1-4; maybe TRBD1 (6 bases). Germline CDR1 and CDR2: MDHEN and SYDVKM. Trimming pared 2 bases from V and 3 bases from J, leaving 22 bases between. The CDR3 runs 19 residues.

This clonotype has just a few counts. The CDR3 loop reads CAWSGGVSQQETQYF. The DNA for the CDR3 is TGTGCCTGGAGTGGCGGGGTCAGCCAGCAAGAGACCCAGTACTTC. This chain connects TRBV30 to TRBJ2-5; a possible D gene is TRBD2 (6 bases). In germline, CDR1 is GTSNPN, CDR2 SVGIG (reference sequence). V was clipped by 1 base and J by 2 bases, with 14 bases between them. The length of the CDR3 is 15 residues.

The chain couples TRBV27 to TRBJ2-5; the match to TRBD2 covers 7 bases. The germline V gene has CDR1 MNHEY and CDR2 SMNVEV (reference sequence). CDR3 size: 14 residues. V was pared by 2 bases and J by 5 bases, with 5 bases of the junction left unmatched. As DNA, the CDR3 is TGTGCCAGCAGTTTAGCGGGGGAACGGGAGACCCAGTACTTC. It codes for CASSLAGERETQYF.

The chain employs TRBV25-1 and TRBJ1-3; D call uncertain. Trimming removed 4 bases at V and 4 bases at J, with 8 bases between. CDR3 length equals 13 residues. Germline V lookup: CDR1 MGHDK, CDR2 SYGVNS. CDR3 loop: CASSGRLGNTIYF. CDR3 DNA: TGTGCCAGCAGTGGTCGTCTCGGAAACACCATATATTTT. The complete variable domain, with remaining parts taken from reference TRBV25-1 and TRBJ1-3, reads EADIYQTPRYLVIGTGKKITLECSQTMGHDKMYWYQQDPGMELHLIHYSYGVNSTEKGDLSSESTVSRIRTEHFPLTLESARPSHTSQYLCASSGRLGNTIYFGEGSWLTVV.

This chain links TRBV7-6 with TRBJ2-3; no reliable D call. The CDR3 runs to 14 residues. Per germline, CDR1 SGHVS and CDR2 FNYEAQ. The V gene lost 2 bases and the J gene lost 1 base, with 7 bases spanning the gap. CDR3 region: CASSLRSGTDTQYF. In DNA, the CDR3 is TGTGCCAGCAGCTTACGGTCTGGCACAGATACGCAGTATTTT.

This clonotype was recorded a few times. The chain employs TRBV28 and TRBJ2-5, with 7 bases identical to TRBD2. After removal of 7 bases from V and 3 bases from J, the junction contained 11 bases not matched to a gene. This CDR3 comprises 15 residues. Per the germline V gene, CDR1 is MDHEN and CDR2 is SYDVKM. Here the CDR3 DNA reads TGTGCCAGCACCCCCTGGGGGGGGATGGAAGAGACCCAGTACTTC. Its protein product is CASTPWGGMEETQYF.

This clonotype has a handful of counts. This rearrangement joins TRBV7-3 to TRBJ2-2; D call uncertain. CDR3 length: 15 residues. The germline CDR1 and CDR2 sequences are SGHTA and FQGTGA. Trimming stripped 4 bases from V and 7 bases from J, with 16 bases between. CDR3 sequence reads: CASSSPATSGGELFF. The CDR3 DNA reads as TGTGCCAGCAGCTCCCCGGCGACTTCAGGCGGGGAGCTGTTTTTT.

This clonotype showed up just a few times. CDR3 DNA sequence: TGTGCCAGCAGCTGGACAGGGGCGGATTCACCCCTCCACTTT. Encoded protein: CASSWTGADSPLHF. This chain joins TRBV7-9 and TRBJ1-6; 9 bases align to TRBD1. The length of the CDR3 is 14 residues. Trimming removed 4 bases from V and 8 bases from J; junction bases left unmatched: 3. Germline V gene lookup returns CDR1 SEHNR and CDR2 FQNEAQ (reference sequence).

This clonotype was seen more than once but under ten times. The rearrangement links TRBV29-1 to TRBJ2-3, with 8 bases fitting TRBD1. The V gene end was trimmed by 5 bases and the J gene end by 0 bases; junction bases not matched to a gene: 1. Germline V lookup: CDR1 SQVTM, CDR2 ANQGSEA. This CDR3 has 13 residues. CDR3 sequence reads: CSVRTGSTDTQYF. CDR3 bases: TGCAGCGTTCGGACAGGGAGCACAGATACGCAGTATTTT.

This rearrangement joins TRBV7-9 to TRBJ1-1; D gene uncertain. CDR3 length: 12 residues. Per germline, CDR1 SEHNR and CDR2 FQNEAQ (reference sequence). V was pared by 5 bases and J by 8 bases, with 12 bases between. The CDR3 reads CASSPGRLEAFF. DNA for the CDR3: TGTGCCAGCAGCCCCGGACGGCTAGAAGCTTTCTTT. The full variable domain, rest sourced from reference TRBV7-9 and TRBJ1-1, is DTGVSQNPRHKITKRGQNVTFRCDPISEHNRLYWYRQTLGQGPEFLTYFQNEAQLEKSRLLSDRFSAERPKGSFSTLEIQRTEQGDSAMYLCASSPGRLEAFFGQGTRLTVV.

The chain employs TRBV7-9 and TRBJ2-7; D gene ambiguous. Between the trimmed V and J ends, which lost 5 bases and 3 bases, there was a span of 11 bases. The CDR3 is 13 residues long. The germline V gene encodes CDR1 SEHNR and CDR2 FQNEAQ (reference sequence). CDR3 in amino acids: CASSPDLYYEQYF. In DNA form, the CDR3 reads TGTGCCAGCAGCCCCGACTTATACTACGAGCAGTACTTC.

Worth noting for this clonotype: Mismatch with germline at one junction end may stem from a read error. V usage is TRBV29-1 and J usage is TRBJ1-2; D remains unclear. The CDR3 loop spans 8 amino acids. Looked up from germline, CDR1 is SQVTM and CDR2 is ANQGSEA. CDR3 amino acids: CSVKEGTF. CDR3 in DNA: TGCAGCGTTAAAGAGGGCACCTTC. The complete variable domain, with remaining parts taken from reference TRBV29-1 and TRBJ1-2, reads SAVISQKPSRDICQRGTSLTIQCQVDSQVTMMFWYRQQPGQSLTLIATANQGSEATYESGFVIDKFPISRPNLTFSTLTVSNMSPEDSSIYLCSVKEGTFGSGTRLTVV.

V usage is TRBV6-1 and J usage is TRBJ2-2, with D perhaps matching TRBD1 (6 bases). V gave up 6 bases and J gave up 0 bases, with 23 bases separating them. This CDR3 has 19 amino acids. Germline V gives CDR1 MNHNS, CDR2 SASEGT. The CDR3 nucleotides read TGTGCCAGCAGCCCGAACACGGACAGTCGGTGGGCGAACACCGGGGAGCTGTTTTTT. Amino acid sequence: CASSPNTDSRWANTGELFF.

J is TRBJ2-7 and V is TRBV21-1; the D call of TRBD1 is as the table states it, not checked on the DNA. TRBV21-1 is labeled a pseudogene. The CDR3 spans 16 residues. Here the CDR3 reads CASSNLPGRFSYEQYF. The CDR3 DNA reads as TGTGCCAGCAGCAATCTCCCGGGACGGTTCTCCTACGAGCAGTACTTC.

In nucleotides, the CDR3 is TGTGCCAGCAGCCAAGCCGTCGCCGCTGGGGCCAACGTCCTGACTTTC. This translates into CASSQAVAAGANVLTF. This sequence joins TRBV4-2 and TRBJ2-6; D is unclear. Trimming removed 1 base from V and 2 bases from J, with 9 bases in between. The V gene's germline CDR1 is LGHNA and CDR2 YNFKEQ. The CDR3 runs 16 residues.

This clonotype was counted a few times. The chain links TRBV6-6 to TRBJ2-7, with D unclear. This CDR3 comprises 12 residues. The V gene's germline CDR1 is MNHNY and CDR2 SVGAGI (reference sequence). The V and J ends lost 6 bases and 2 bases respectively, with 8 bases between them. The CDR3 DNA sequence: TGTGCCAGCAGCCCACGGGCCTACGAGCAGTACTTC. As protein: CASSPRAYEQYF.

This clonotype was recorded a few times. The V gene is TRBV7-9, the J gene TRBJ2-7; D not certain. Germline CDR1 and CDR2: SEHNR and FQNEAQ (reference sequence). This CDR3 is built from 14 residues. With 5 bases removed from V and 0 bases from J, the gap between germline ends came to 11 bases. CDR3 amino acids: CASSPRSSSYEQYF. CDR3 coding DNA: TGTGCCAGCAGCCCCCGCTCTAGCTCCTACGAGCAGTACTTC.

The chain links TRBV7-9 to TRBJ2-3; D is ambiguous. The CDR3 has 15 amino acids. Between the trimmed V and J ends, which lost 4 bases and 6 bases, there was a span of 17 bases. CDR1 SEHNR and CDR2 FQNEAQ come from the germline V gene (reference sequence). CDR3 DNA: TGTGCCAGCAGCTCGACGGACCGTCTCGCTGATACGCAGTATTTT. Its translation: CASSSTDRLADTQYF. The whole variable domain, remainder taken from reference TRBV7-9 and TRBJ2-3, is DTGVSQNPRHKITKRGQNVTFRCDPISEHNRLYWYRQTLGQGPEFLTYFQNEAQLEKSRLLSDRFSAERPKGSFSTLEIQRTEQGDSAMYLCASSSTDRLADTQYFGPGTRLTVL.

This chain links TRBV12-3 or TRBV12-4 with TRBJ2-3, with a tentative D call TRBD1 (5 bases). The CDR3 covers 17 residues. V was cut by 3 bases and J by 1 base, with 17 bases left in between. The CDR3 DNA reads TGTGCCAGCAGTTTGCAGGGTTCGCCCGTTGGCACAGATACGCAGTATTTT. Translation gives CASSLQGSPVGTDTQYF.